This TCR beta chain originates from a study of response to subunit inactivated influenza vaccine (dated by TCRdb to 2017 to 2018). The study in broad terms: To follow how T cells responded to a trivalent subunit inactivated influenza vaccine, the researchers relied on deep quantitative profiling of the T cell receptor repertoire. General conclusions and limits of the study: The authors proposed that each seasonal influenza vaccination may bring in only a limited number of new T cells.

Its CDR3 holds 15 amino acids, cysteine through phenylalanine. The sequence is cut down to CDR3 DNA, 45 bases in frame from base 1. CDR1 is given as SEHNR and CDR2 as FQNEAQ, both from the germline V gene (reference sequence). V trim: 6 bases; J trim: 10 bases; unmatched bases: 10. The protocol used for the library was RT-PCR. Sequencer: Illumina HiSeq 2500. TCRdb took the public reads, trimmed them with fastp at Q25, ran MiXCR for clone calling and kept in-frame beta chains. Records with the same CDR3 protein are collapsed into one entry carrying the most frequent genes and DNA. This sample holds some 500,000 distinct CDR3 sequences; 16% were observed only once. Approximately 3% of the sample is taken by the ten largest. This clonotype was found a few times. This receptor's antigen is unknown. Base qualities are missing; no much larger clone stands one base away.

The chain uses TRBV7-9 and TRBJ1-6; TRBD1 agrees with 9 junctional bases. This material consisted of CD4+ T cells sorted from PBMCs, taken less than 30 months after vaccination. The sequence was collected from a man between 50 and 70 years old who received an inactivated influenza vaccine. Donor details come from another sample of the same person, matched by shared clones. The CDR3 region reads CASRQGQGRGSPLHF. The DNA sequence is as follows: TGTGCCAGCAGGCAAGGACAGGGGAGGGGGTCACCCCTCCACTTT.